These T cell receptor beta chains were read from a single sample in a study of blood T cell repertoires in COVID-19. Clones were sequenced by immunoSEQ multiplex PCR, and TCRdb holds only the in-frame ones, with some missing. The data contain 200,000 to 300,000 clones, around 83% of them seen just once; the ten biggest clones take up around 3.5%. Input material: peripheral blood. Receptors originate from a woman younger than 35 with acute or convalescent COVID-19. Both conserved end residues are part of each CDR3. A D gene is named only where the DNA matches it firmly. The size of a clone is reported for some rows only, either as once, few or many, or as a class for expanded clones.

TRBJ1-1 | NA | NA | TRBV7-9 | TGTGCCAGCAGCCCGCCGGCGTTGAGGTGGGACACTGAAGCTTTCTTT | CASSPPALRWDTEAFF
TRBJ2-7 | NA | TRBD1 | TRBV24-1 | TGTGCCACCAGCGACCGGGACAGGGTATACGAGCAGTACTTC | CATSDRDRVYEQYF
TRBJ2-1 | once | NA | TRBV13 | TGTGCCAGCAGCTTACTTACAAATGAGCAGTTCTTC | CASSLLTNEQFF
TRBJ2-1 | once | NA | TRBV10-3 | TGTGCCATCAGTGAGTCGGCAGCGAGCTCCTACAATGAGCAGTTCTTC | CAISESAASSYNEQFF
TRBJ2-1 | NA | NA | TRBV30 | TGTGCCTGGAGTGTACTCGGCGGGAACGCCTACAATGAGCAGTTCTTC | CAWSVLGGNAYNEQFF
TRBJ2-3 | NA | NA | TRBV7-8 | TGTGCCAGCAGCCCACAGGGCGGAAGCGAGGGTACGCAGTATTTT | CASSPQGGSEGTQYF
TRBJ1-2 | NA | NA | TRBV4-3 | TGCGCCAGCAGCCAAGACCTGCCGGGGTCTGGTGGCTACACCTTC | CASSQDLPGSGGYTF
TRBJ2-7 | NA | TRBD1 | TRBV18 | TGTGCCAGCTCACTGGGGACAGAGAACGAGCAGTACTTC | CASSLGTENEQYF
TRBJ1-1 | NA | NA | TRBV7-2 | TGTGCCAGCAGCCTAATAGAGAACACTGAAGCTTTCTTT | CASSLIENTEAFF
TRBJ1-6 | few | TRBD1 | TRBV27 | TGTGCCAGCAGTAACAACAGGGGTACTAATTCACCCCTCCACTTT | CASSNNRGTNSPLHF
TRBJ2-3 | NA | TRBD2 | TRBV18 | TGTGCCAGCTCACCGACTAGCGGGAGTAATACGCAGTATTTT | CASSPTSGSNTQYF
TRBJ1-1 | many | TRBD1 | TRBV7-8 | TGTGCCAGCAGTTTTGCTCAGGGGGACAACACTGAAGCTTTCTTT | CASSFAQGDNTEAFF
TRBJ1-2 | few | TRBD1 | TRBV7-8 | TGTGCCAGCAGCGACCGGGACAGGCCTCAGACAATCGGCTACACCTTC | CASSDRDRPQTIGYTF
TRBJ1-2 | NA | NA | TRBV2 | TGTGCCAGCAGCCCTGACCAGGACTATGGCTACACCTTC | CASSPDQDYGYTF
TRBJ1-2 | many | TRBD1 | TRBV25-1 | TGTGCCAGCAGTGACACGGACAGGGCTGGCTACACCTTC | CASSDTDRAGYTF
TRBJ2-7 | NA | TRBD1 | TRBV28 | TGTGCCAGCAAGACAGGGGGCCACTCCTACGAGCAGTACTTC | CASKTGGHSYEQYF
TRBJ1-1 | NA | NA | TRBV21-1 | TGTGCCGCCCCTCTAACGCTTGGTATTAACCGGGACAGGGTCTTCTGGAACACTGAAGCTTTCTTT | CAAPLTLGINRDRVFWNTEAFF
TRBJ2-1 | NA | TRBD1 | TRBV29-1 | TGCAGCGCTCCGTCCGGGACAGGCACCTACAATGAGCAGTTCTTC | CSAPSGTGTYNEQFF
TRBJ2-1 | NA | TRBD2 | TRBV3-1/TRBV3-2 | TGTGCCAGCAGTCAAGACCCGGGACTAGCGGGCAATGAGCAGTTCTTC | CASSQDPGLAGNEQFF
TRBJ1-4 | NA | NA | TRBV7-2 | TGTGCCAGCAGCCCCAGCCAGGCAACTAATGAAAAACTGTTTTTT | CASSPSQATNEKLFF
TRBJ2-5 | NA | NA | TRBV27 | TGTGCCAGCAGTTTGACACCCGGAAAGACCCAGTACTTC | CASSLTPGKTQYF
TRBJ1-1 | NA | TRBD1 | TRBV6-5 | TGTGCCAGCAGTTCAGGACAGGGAAGGGCTGAAGCTTTCTTT | CASSSGQGRAEAFF
TRBJ1-1 | NA | TRBD1 | TRBV5-1 | TGCGCCAGCAGCTTTAGTCAGGGGGCTGGCACTGAAGCTTTCTTT | CASSFSQGAGTEAFF
TRBJ2-1 | once | NA | TRBV6-2/TRBV6-3 | TGTGCCAGCAGTTACCCCGCCGGGAGTGGACACAATGAGCAGTTCTTC | CASSYPAGSGHNEQFF
TRBJ2-3 | once | NA | TRBV13 | TGTGCCAGCAGCTCACAGTCAGATACGCAGTATTTT | CASSSQSDTQYF
TRBJ2-4 | NA | NA | TRBV28 | TGTGCCAGCAGCCAACATCCCTCGCTAGCCAAAAACATTCAGTACTTC | CASSQHPSLAKNIQYF
TRBJ1-1 | NA | NA | TRBV29-1 | TGCAGCGTCGCACCGGGGGCTGAAGCTTTCTTT | CSVAPGAEAFF
TRBJ2-3 | NA | NA | TRBV27 | TGTGCCAGCAGTGAGAGAGGCACAGATACGCAGTATTTT | CASSERGTDTQYF
TRBJ1-6 | NA | NA | TRBV27 | TGTGCCAGCAGTTTATCGGGACACTATAATTCACCCCTCCACTTT | CASSLSGHYNSPLHF
TRBJ1-5 | NA | TRBD1 | TRBV18 | TGTGCCAGCTCACGACAGGACAGGGGGAGTCAGCCCCAGCATTTT | CASSRQDRGSQPQHF
TRBJ1-4 | NA | TRBD1 | TRBV6-2/TRBV6-3 | TGTGCCAGCAGCCGGGACAGGCATGCAACTAATGAAAAACTGTTTTTT | CASSRDRHATNEKLFF
TRBJ2-7 | NA | TRBD2 | TRBV3-1/TRBV3-2 | TGTGCCAGCAGCCAAGCACTAGCGGGAGCCTACGAGCAGTACTTC | CASSQALAGAYEQYF
TRBJ1-1 | few | TRBD1 | TRBV29-1 | TGCAGCGCATCAGGGGGCACGAACACTGAAGCTTTCTTT | CSASGGTNTEAFF
TRBJ1-5 | few | NA | TRBV19 | TGTGCCAGTAGACGACATGGAGGAGACCAGCCCCAGCATTTT | CASRRHGGDQPQHF
TRBJ2-1 | NA | TRBD1 | TRBV28 | TGTGCCAGCAGTTTAAGGGACAGGGTAAATGAGCAGTTCTTC | CASSLRDRVNEQFF
TRBJ2-7 | NA | NA | TRBV19 | TGTGCCAGTAGTGCCGATTTGCGGGGCTCCTACGAGCAGTACTTC | CASSADLRGSYEQYF
TRBJ2-3 | NA | TRBD2 | TRBV5-1 | TGCGCCAGCAGGGTGACTAGCGGGAGGGCCGAGGCCACGCAGTATTTT | CASRVTSGRAEATQYF
TRBJ2-7 | few | TRBD1 | TRBV6-2/TRBV6-3 | TGTGCCAGCAGTTCCATCGACAGGGGTGGCTCCTACGAGCAGTACTTC | CASSSIDRGGSYEQYF
TRBJ2-1 | NA | TRBD2 | TRBV15 | TGTGCCACCAGCGATCTAGCGGGAGGTAGCAATGAGCAGTTCTTC | CATSDLAGGSNEQFF
TRBJ2-7 | NA | NA | TRBV7-9 | TGTGCCAGCAGCCGGCGGGACTACGAGCAGTACTTC | CASSRRDYEQYF
TRBJ1-5 | NA | TRBD1 | TRBV28 | TGTGCCAGCAGTCAGCGACAGGGTGATCAGCCCCAGCATTTT | CASSQRQGDQPQHF
TRBJ2-4 | NA | NA | TRBV28 | TGTGCCAGCAGTTTTTTTTCCAGGGGTTTCGGCAAAAACATTCAGTACTTC | CASSFFSRGFGKNIQYF
TRBJ1-4 | NA | NA | TRBV27 | TGTGCCAGCAGTTTAAAGCAGGGTCGGGAAAAACTGTTTTTT | CASSLKQGREKLFF
TRBJ2-3 | NA | TRBD1 | TRBV4-1 | TGCGCCAGCAGCCAAGTAAATTCAGGGGGCCGGCCAGATACGCAGTATTTT | CASSQVNSGGRPDTQYF
TRBJ1-5 | NA | TRBD1 | TRBV6-5 | TGTGCCAGCAGTATGACAGGGGGCAATCAGCCCCAGCATTTT | CASSMTGGNQPQHF
TRBJ2-1 | NA | TRBD2 | TRBV7-8 | TGTGCCAGCAGCCGACGGACTAGCGGGAGCCCGCGGAACAATGAGCAGTTCTTC | CASSRRTSGSPRNNEQFF
TRBJ2-3 | once | TRBD2 | TRBV28 | TGTGCCAGCAGTTTATCGGGACTACCAGATACGCAGTATTTT | CASSLSGLPDTQYF
TRBJ2-3 | NA | TRBD2 | TRBV6-5 | TGTGCCAGCAGTTATCGCCTAGCGGTCACAGATACGCAGTATTTT | CASSYRLAVTDTQYF
TRBJ1-3 | NA | NA | TRBV28 | TGTGCCAGCAGTTTTCTTTCGGGGAGCTCTGGAAACACCATATATTTT | CASSFLSGSSGNTIYF
TRBJ2-1 | NA | NA | TRBV30 | TGTGCCTGGAGGGGGGACTGGAGAACTGACAATGAGCAGTTCTTC | CAWRGDWRTDNEQFF
TRBJ2-1 | NA | NA | TRBV10-3 | TGTGCCATCAGTGGTATGGGCGGGTCTGACTCCAACAATGAGCAGTTCTTC | CAISGMGGSDSNNEQFF
TRBJ2-1 | NA | TRBD2 | TRBV12-5 | TGTGCTAGTGGCCAGGTAGCGGGAGTCTACAATGAGCAGTTCTTC | CASGQVAGVYNEQFF
TRBJ2-3 | once | TRBD2 | TRBV20-1 | TGCAGTGCTAGTAAGGCTAGCGGACGCACAGATACGCAGTATTTT | CSASKASGRTDTQYF